One sample yielded the 22 T cell receptor beta chains listed below, sequenced in a study of Ad26.COV2.S vaccination and SARS-CoV-2 variants. The repertoire was sequenced with immunoSEQ multiplex PCR; TCRdb's copy has only in-frame clones and lacks some. The top ten hold approximately 2.5% of the sample, which has fewer than 500,000 clones, 89% seen once. Treatment defined: around 19 received Ad26.COV2.S at low or high dose, single or two shots; several received placebo; per-sample allocation not given. The investigators took samples on day 63 after the first vaccine or placebo injection. The sequenced sample was peripheral blood, obtained in a trial of Ad26.COV2.S vaccine versus placebo. The receptors were gathered from a person between 18 and 59 years old who received the Ad26.COV2.S COVID-19 vaccine or a placebo.

The genes are TRBV11-3 and TRBJ1-6; D remains ambiguous. Trimming took off 2 bases at V and 7 bases at J, with 9 bases between the two ends. This CDR3 region has 14 residues. The germline V gene has CDR1 SGHNT and CDR2 YENEEA. The CDR3 protein is CASSLRAWNSPLHF. CDR3 DNA sequence: TGTGCCAGCAGCTTAAGGGCTTGGAATTCACCCCTCCACTTT.

In DNA, the CDR3 is TGTGCCACCAGCAGAGATCGTGCGGTGAACACCGGGGAGCTGTTTTTT. Protein: CATSRDRAVNTGELFF. The gene calls are TRBV15 and TRBJ2-2; D is unclear. Germline assignment: CDR1 LNHNV and CDR2 YYDKDF (reference sequence). The CDR3 has 16 amino acids. V was trimmed by 0 bases and J by 1 base, leaving 9 bases between them.

The genes are TRBV2 and TRBJ1-2; perhaps TRBD1 as D (6 bases). CDR1 and CDR2 (germline): SNHLY, FYNNEI. The CDR3 extends over 14 amino acids. Trimming cost V 4 bases and J 4 bases, with 13 bases left between them. The CDR3, as DNA: TGTGCCAGCAGTGGGGATCGGGGGGCCTATGGCTACACCTTC. It is translated as CASSGDRGAYGYTF.

This clone was seen once. V usage is TRBV27 and J usage is TRBJ1-1; the D gene is possibly TRBD1 (5 bases). Germline V gene sequence: CDR1 MNHEY, CDR2 SMNVEV (reference sequence). Between the trimmed V and J ends, which lost 2 bases and 6 bases, there was a span of 13 bases. This CDR3 has 14 residues. DNA of the CDR3: TGTGCCAGCAGTTTAGACAGATCAAGACCTGAAGCTTTCTTT. Translating it yields CASSLDRSRPEAFF.

This sequence joins TRBV4-1 and TRBJ2-3; TRBD2 matches at 13 bases. The CDR3 length is 15 residues. Germline lookup yields CDR1 MGHRA and CDR2 YSYEKL. After removal of 6 bases from V and 3 bases from J, the junction contained 3 bases not matched to a gene. The CDR3 coding sequence is TGCGCCAGCAGTCGGACTAGCGGGGGTACAGATACGCAGTATTTT. This sequence encodes CASSRTSGGTDTQYF.

The chain uses TRBV29-1 and TRBJ2-1; D gene unclear. V was clipped by 8 bases and J by 0 bases, with 14 bases between them. Germline loops: CDR1 SQVTM, CDR2 ANQGSEA. The CDR3 is 14 residues long. The CDR3 nucleotides are TGCAGCCCCGGATTGGTTAGCTCCTACAATGAGCAGTTCTTC. This encodes CSPGLVSSYNEQFF.

The J gene is TRBJ1-5, the V gene TRBV20-1, with TRBD1 as a possible D gene (5 bases). Trimming took 3 bases from V and 6 from J, leaving 9 bases between them. In germline, CDR1 is DFQATT, CDR2 SNEGSKA (reference sequence). The CDR3 extends over 12 amino acids. CDR3 sequence (DNA): TGCAGTGCTAGTGGGGCCGGTCAGCCCCAGCATTTT. Translating gives CSASGAGQPQHF.

V gene TRBV5-1 combines with J gene TRBJ2-1, with D possibly TRBD1 on 5 matching bases. The CDR3 runs to 14 residues. The V end lost 1 base, the J end lost 6 bases, and 11 bases lay between the germline ends. CDR1 and CDR2 from the germline V gene are SGHRS and YFSETQ. CDR3 sequence (DNA): TGCGCCAGCAGCTTGCAGGGTATTTTCAATGAGCAGTTCTTC. The encoded protein is CASSLQGIFNEQFF. Using reference TRBV5-1 and TRBJ2-1 for the parts outside the CDR3, the full variable domain is KAGVTQTPRYLIKTRGQQVTLSCSPISGHRSVSWYQQTPGQGLQFLFEYFSETQRNKGNFPGRFSGRQFSNSRSEMNVSTLELGDSALYLCASSLQGIFNEQFFGPGTRLTVL.

Comment on this clone: Other DNA sequences in the same sample also yield this CDR3. The chain has TRBV28 and TRBJ1-2; no definite D call. The V gene's germline CDR1 is MDHEN and CDR2 SYDVKM. The CDR3 has 11 amino acids. Trimming took off 6 bases at V and 4 bases at J, with 6 bases between the two ends. CDR3 in DNA: TGTGCCAGCAGAACTAGCTATGGCTACACCTTC. Amino acids: CASRTSYGYTF.

This clone was picked up a small number of times. J is TRBJ2-3 and V is TRBV19; the D gene is possibly TRBD2 (6 bases). V was pared by 3 bases and J by 3 bases, with 13 bases between. Germline CDR1 LNHDA, CDR2 SQIVND (reference sequence). This CDR3 contains 15 residues. In DNA form, the CDR3 reads TGTGCCAGTAGTATTGGAGGGTTGGGGACAGATACGCAGTATTTT. Amino acids: CASSIGGLGTDTQYF.

This sequence joins TRBV7-2 and TRBJ1-2; D is uncertain. The CDR3 is 12 residues long. The germline V gene has CDR1 SGHTA and CDR2 FQGNSA. V dropped 3 bases and J dropped 4 bases, with 6 bases sitting between them. CDR3 protein: CASSFTTYGYTF. The CDR3 coding sequence is TGTGCCAGCAGCTTCACGACCTATGGCTACACCTTC.

The sample holds one count of this clone. The chain employs TRBV7-2 and TRBJ2-3, with D unresolved. The CDR3 loop spans 14 amino acids. The V gene's germline CDR1 is SGHTA and CDR2 FQGNSA. The V gene lost 2 bases and the J gene lost 6 bases, with 12 bases spanning the gap. The CDR3 nucleotides read TGTGCCAGCAGCTTAATCGGTGGAGAGGATACGCAGTATTTT. This encodes CASSLIGGEDTQYF.

The V gene is TRBV5-1, the J gene TRBJ1-1; possibly TRBD1 for D (6 bases). Germline V CDR1 and CDR2: SGHRS, YFSETQ. The CDR3 has 15 amino acids. The V and J ends lost 0 bases and 4 bases respectively, with 13 bases between them. As DNA, the CDR3 is TGCGCCAGCAGCTTGGACGGGGGGGCAAGCACTGAAGCTTTCTTT. It translates to CASSLDGGASTEAFF.

The V and J genes are TRBV7-2 and TRBJ2-2; the match to TRBD2 covers 8 bases. Trimming at V came to 0 bases and at J to 1 base, leaving 10 bases not matched to a gene. CDR1 and CDR2 (germline): SGHTA, FQGNSA. This CDR3 is 19 amino acids long. The CDR3 DNA reads TGTGCCAGCAGCTTAGCGAGCTGGCGGGGGGAACTGAACACCGGGGAGCTGTTTTTT. Residues: CASSLASWRGELNTGELFF.

V is TRBV10-2 and J is TRBJ1-2, with D uncertain. The germline gives CDR1 WSHSY, CDR2 SAAADI. This CDR3 is 13 amino acids long. The ends were cut back, 0 bases at V and 3 bases at J, with 5 bases in the middle. The chain's CDR3 is CASSESTDYGYTF. DNA for the CDR3: TGCGCCAGCAGTGAGTCGACCGACTATGGCTACACCTTC.

The J gene is TRBJ2-3, the V gene TRBV6-2 or TRBV6-3; TRBD2 matches 9 bases. This CDR3 comprises 16 residues. With V trimmed by 4 bases and J by 2 bases, 7 bases remained unmatched. Germline V gene sequence: CDR1 MNHEY, CDR2 SVGEGT. The CDR3, as DNA: TGTGCCAGCAGTTTCCTAGCGGGGATCAACACAGATACGCAGTATTTT. The encoded protein is CASSFLAGINTDTQYF.

This chain's CDR3 is CASSAQLNQPQHF. DNA of the CDR3: TGTGCCAGCAGCGCACAGCTAAATCAGCCCCAGCATTTT. The chain recombines TRBV7-2 with TRBJ1-5; unclear D gene. V shed 5 bases and J shed 4 bases, with 9 bases lying between them. Germline lookup yields CDR1 SGHTA and CDR2 FQGNSA. CDR3 length: 13 amino acids. Together with reference TRBV7-2 and TRBJ1-5, the CDR3 gives the full variable domain: GAGVSQSPSNKVTEKGKDVELRCDPISGHTALYWYRQSLGQGLEFLIYFQGNSAPDKSGLPSDRFSAERTGGSVSTLTIQRTQQEDSAVYLCASSAQLNQPQHFGDGTRLSIL.

The chain is built from TRBV2 and TRBJ2-1, with D uncertain. V was shortened by 10 bases and J by 8 bases, with 12 bases between the two germline ends. Germline V CDR1 and CDR2: SNHLY, FYNNEI. The CDR3 runs 11 residues. The CDR3 DNA follows: TGTGCCACTACGAACAACGATGAGCAGTTCTTC. Translation gives CATTNNDEQFF. The full variable domain, its missing parts supplied by reference TRBV2 and TRBJ2-1, is EPEVTQTPSHQVTQMGQEVILRCVPISNHLYFYWYRQILGQKVEFLVSFYNNEISEKSEIFDDQFSVERPDGSNFTLKIRSTKLEDSAMYFCATTNNDEQFFGPGTRLTVL.

The rearrangement joins TRBV29-1 to TRBJ2-1; 11 bases agree with TRBD1. J was trimmed by 3 bases and V by 2 bases; bases with no gene match: 6. This CDR3 has 16 amino acids. CDR1 and CDR2 (germline): SQVTM, ANQGSEA. The CDR3 coding sequence is TGCAGCGTTGAAATAGGACAGGGGGCGGTCTACAATGAGCAGTTCTTC. It encodes CSVEIGQGAVYNEQFF.

The J gene is TRBJ2-2, the V gene TRBV6-6; no clear D gene. The length of the CDR3 is 12 residues. The V end was cut by 7 bases, the J end by 6 bases, with 9 bases between. Germline-derived CDR1 and CDR2 are MNHNY and SVGAGI (reference sequence). This CDR3 reads CASTSVPGELFF. The CDR3 DNA reads as TGTGCCAGCACTTCCGTTCCCGGGGAGCTGTTTTTT.

This clone was recorded a few times. The rearrangement links TRBV6-5 to TRBJ1-5; a possible D gene is TRBD1 (5 bases). V lost 6 bases to trimming and J lost 5 bases, with 17 bases between them. The CDR3 has 15 residues. Looked up from germline, CDR1 is MNHEY and CDR2 is SVGAGI. CDR3 sequence: CASRPWDGYDQPQHF. The CDR3 DNA is TGTGCCAGCAGACCCTGGGACGGTTATGATCAGCCCCAGCATTTT.

The chain links TRBV19 to TRBJ2-7, with D uncertain. This CDR3 has 13 amino acids. CDR1 and CDR2 (germline): LNHDA, SQIVND (reference sequence). V was pared by 3 bases and J by 6 bases, with 12 bases between. The CDR3 loop is CASSIIAGAEQYV. In nucleotides, the CDR3 is TGTGCCAGTAGTATCATCGCAGGAGCCGAGCAGTACGTC.